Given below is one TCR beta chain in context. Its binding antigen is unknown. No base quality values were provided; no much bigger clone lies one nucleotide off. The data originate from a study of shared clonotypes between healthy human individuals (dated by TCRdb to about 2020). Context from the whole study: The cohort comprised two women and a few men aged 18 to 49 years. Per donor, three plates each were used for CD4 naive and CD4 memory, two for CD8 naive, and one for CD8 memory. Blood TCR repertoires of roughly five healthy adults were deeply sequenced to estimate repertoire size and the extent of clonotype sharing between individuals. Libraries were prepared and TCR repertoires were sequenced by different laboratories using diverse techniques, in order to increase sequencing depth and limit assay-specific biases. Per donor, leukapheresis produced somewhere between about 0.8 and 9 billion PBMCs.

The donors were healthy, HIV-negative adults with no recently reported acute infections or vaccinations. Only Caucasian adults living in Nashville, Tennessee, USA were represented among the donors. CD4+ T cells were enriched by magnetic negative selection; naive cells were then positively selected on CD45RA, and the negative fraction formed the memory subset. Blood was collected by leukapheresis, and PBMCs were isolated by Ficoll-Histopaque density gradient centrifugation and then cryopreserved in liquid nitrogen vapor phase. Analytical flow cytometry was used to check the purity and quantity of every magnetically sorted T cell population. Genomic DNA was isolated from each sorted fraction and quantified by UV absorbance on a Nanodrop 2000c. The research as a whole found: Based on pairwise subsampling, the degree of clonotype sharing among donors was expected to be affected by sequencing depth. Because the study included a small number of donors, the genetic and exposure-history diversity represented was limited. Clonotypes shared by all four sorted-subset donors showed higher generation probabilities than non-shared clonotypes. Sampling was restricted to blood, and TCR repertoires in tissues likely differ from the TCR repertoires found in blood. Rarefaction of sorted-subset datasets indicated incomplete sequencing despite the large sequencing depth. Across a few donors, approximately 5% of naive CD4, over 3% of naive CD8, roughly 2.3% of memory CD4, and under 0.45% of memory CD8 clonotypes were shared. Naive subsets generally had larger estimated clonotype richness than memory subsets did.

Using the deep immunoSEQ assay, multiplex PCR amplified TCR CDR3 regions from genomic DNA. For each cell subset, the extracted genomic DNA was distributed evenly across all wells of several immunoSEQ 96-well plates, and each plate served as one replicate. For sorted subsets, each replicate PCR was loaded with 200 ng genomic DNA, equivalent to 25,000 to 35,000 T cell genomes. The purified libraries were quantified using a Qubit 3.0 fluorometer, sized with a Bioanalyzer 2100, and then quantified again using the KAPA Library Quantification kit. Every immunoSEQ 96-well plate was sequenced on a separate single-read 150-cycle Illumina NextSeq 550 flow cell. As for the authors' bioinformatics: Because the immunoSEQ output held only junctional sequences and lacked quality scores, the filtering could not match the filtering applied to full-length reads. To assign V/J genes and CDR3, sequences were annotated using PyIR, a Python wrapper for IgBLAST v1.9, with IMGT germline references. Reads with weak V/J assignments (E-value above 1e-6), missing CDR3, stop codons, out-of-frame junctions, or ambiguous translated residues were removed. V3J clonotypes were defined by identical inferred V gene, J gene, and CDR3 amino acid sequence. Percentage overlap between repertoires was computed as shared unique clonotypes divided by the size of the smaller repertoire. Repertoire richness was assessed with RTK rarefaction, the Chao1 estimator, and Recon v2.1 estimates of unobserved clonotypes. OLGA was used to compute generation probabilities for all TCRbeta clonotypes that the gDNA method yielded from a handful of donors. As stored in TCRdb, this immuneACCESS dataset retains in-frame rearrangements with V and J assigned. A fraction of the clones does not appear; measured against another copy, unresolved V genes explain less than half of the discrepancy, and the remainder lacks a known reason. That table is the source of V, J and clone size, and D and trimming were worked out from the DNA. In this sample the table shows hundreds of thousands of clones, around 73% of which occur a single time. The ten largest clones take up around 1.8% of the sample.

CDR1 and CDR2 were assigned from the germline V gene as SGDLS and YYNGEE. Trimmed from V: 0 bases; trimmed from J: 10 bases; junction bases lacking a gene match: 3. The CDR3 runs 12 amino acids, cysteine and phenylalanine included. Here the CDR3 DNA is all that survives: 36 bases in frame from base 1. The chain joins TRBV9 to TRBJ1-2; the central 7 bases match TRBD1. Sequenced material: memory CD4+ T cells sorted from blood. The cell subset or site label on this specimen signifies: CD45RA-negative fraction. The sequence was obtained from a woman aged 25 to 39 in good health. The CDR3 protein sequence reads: CASSVVTGAYTF. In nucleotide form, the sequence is TGTGCCAGCAGCGTAGTTACAGGGGCCTACACCTTC.